The 22 T cell receptor beta chains below were found in one sample sequenced in a study of human T cells and chemical hapten exposure. Using its own MiXCR run on the RACE reads, TCRdb lists one record per CDR3 protein. The table has about 84,000 distinct CDR3 sequences, more than 10% seen once. Time point indicated: patch test 3, about 24 weeks after DPC sensitization. Treatment given: therapeutic diphenylcyclopropenone sensitization with weekly scalp DPC. The sequencing here drew on whole blood, taken in connection with sensitization to the hapten diphenylcyclopropenone (DPC). The receptors were sampled from a woman in her forties or fifties with alopecia areata. Some clones in this sample may be carry-over from other donors' samples.

This clonotype showed up many times. V gene TRBV12-3 or TRBV12-4 combines with J gene TRBJ1-5; D is undetermined. V gave up 4 bases and J gave up 5 bases, with 12 bases separating them. The CDR3 loop spans 14 amino acids. This chain's CDR3 is CASSWREEDQPQHF. In DNA form, the CDR3 reads TGTGCCAGCAGTTGGAGGGAGGAGGATCAGCCCCAGCATTTT.

The chain has TRBV6-6 and TRBJ1-3; D call uncertain. Germline lookup yields CDR1 MNHNY and CDR2 SVGAGI (reference sequence). This CDR3 region has 13 residues. V was pared by 7 bases and J by 0 bases, with 7 bases between. The CDR3 is CASKRYSGNTIYF. CDR3 in DNA: TGTGCCAGCAAACGGTACTCTGGAAACACCATATATTTT.

This clonotype was seen more than once but under ten times. The gene calls are TRBV28 and TRBJ2-3, with a tentative D call TRBD2 (5 bases). Per the germline V gene, CDR1 is MDHEN and CDR2 is SYDVKM. The CDR3 consists of 16 residues. Trimming stripped 4 bases from V and 3 bases from J, with 17 bases between. CDR3 sequence (DNA): TGTGCCAGCAGTTCAAGCGGTCCCCGAGGGACAGATACGCAGTATTTT. Amino acid sequence: CASSSSGPRGTDTQYF.

This clonotype was observed many times. The chain is built from TRBV7-9 and TRBJ2-7; no definite D call. The germline V and J ends were trimmed by 5 bases and 0 bases, with 14 bases remaining between them. Per germline, CDR1 SEHNR and CDR2 FQNEAQ (reference sequence). This CDR3 contains 15 residues. CDR3 in DNA: TGTGCCAGCAGCCACCAACGTGTGAGCTCCTACGAGCAGTACTTC. It specifies CASSHQRVSSYEQYF.

This clonotype showed up many times. V gene TRBV7-2 combines with J gene TRBJ1-2; possible D gene TRBD1, 5 bases. V was trimmed by 2 bases and J by 8 bases, leaving 33 bases between them. The CDR3 loop spans 20 amino acids. Germline CDR1 SGHTA, CDR2 FQGNSA. The CDR3 spells CASSLRDVLRGEGFGGGYTF. CDR3 DNA sequence: TGTGCCAGCAGCTTAAGGGACGTACTACGAGGGGAGGGTTTTGGAGGCGGCTACACCTTC.

This clonotype was seen ten or more times. The chain uses TRBV19 and TRBJ1-2; D might be TRBD1 (6 bases). The CDR3 is 16 amino acids. Trimming stripped 5 bases from V and 4 bases from J, with 20 bases between. The V gene's germline CDR1 is LNHDA and CDR2 SQIVND (reference sequence). The CDR3 region is CASSPLVGGDGYGYTF. The CDR3 DNA follows: TGTGCCAGTAGTCCTCTCGTTGGGGGCGACGGCTATGGCTACACCTTC.

Only a few counts were recorded for this clonotype. J is TRBJ2-4 and V is TRBV28; 8 bases map to TRBD1. CDR3 length: 17 residues. CDR1 is MDHEN, CDR2 SYDVKM, per germline. The ends lost 8 bases at V and 7 bases at J; junction bases unmatched: 19. The CDR3 bases are TGTGCCAGCTCCCTCCCGCGAGGCAGGGGGCTCGGGAACATTCAGTACTTC. Translated, it gives CASSLPRGRGLGNIQYF.

V gene TRBV19 combines with J gene TRBJ1-4, with TRBD1 matching over 10 bases. Per the germline V gene, CDR1 is LNHDA and CDR2 is SQIVND (reference sequence). The V segment lost 1 base and the J segment 5 bases; nucleotides outside the gene matches: 4. This CDR3 has 16 residues. The CDR3 sequence: CASSIVATGGNEKLFF. DNA for the CDR3: TGTGCCAGTAGTATAGTTGCGACAGGGGGCAATGAAAAACTGTTTTTT.

The J gene is TRBJ2-7, the V gene TRBV6-5, with D possibly matching TRBD2 (6 bases). The length of the CDR3 is 14 residues. The V end lost 6 bases, the J end lost 5 bases, and 17 bases lay between the germline ends. Germline V CDR1 and CDR2: MNHEY, SVGAGI. In DNA, the CDR3 is TGTGCCAGCAGGGCCACTAGCAGAGGGCACGAGCAGTACTTC. Translation: CASRATSRGHEQYF.

The chain has TRBV6-5 and TRBJ2-7; 13 bases line up with TRBD2. Unmatched junction bases numbered 4, after V lost 4 bases and J lost 4 bases. This CDR3 is 15 amino acids long. Germline-derived CDR1 and CDR2 are MNHEY and SVGAGI. CDR3 nucleotides: TGTGCCAGCAGTTCCCCGGGACTAGCGGGATACGAGCAGTACTTC. It yields the protein CASSSPGLAGYEQYF.

Only a few counts were recorded for this clonotype. The V gene is TRBV12-3 or TRBV12-4, the J gene TRBJ2-7; tentatively, D is TRBD1 (6 bases). V lost 5 bases and J 2 bases, leaving 10 bases between the germline ends. The CDR3 runs to 13 residues. The CDR3: CASSHGQPYEQYF. The CDR3 bases are TGTGCCAGCAGTCATGGACAGCCCTACGAGCAGTACTTC.

The chain employs TRBV2 and TRBJ1-5; maybe TRBD1 (5 bases). The germline gives CDR1 SNHLY, CDR2 FYNNEI. Trimming left V 5 bases short and J 0 bases short, with 14 bases between. The CDR3 runs to 16 residues. The CDR3 protein is CASSNRDGVSNQPQHF. CDR3 nucleotide sequence: TGTGCCAGCAGTAACCGGGACGGGGTTAGCAATCAGCCCCAGCATTTT.

This clonotype showed up many times. CDR3 in amino acids: CASSPGASNQPQHF. CDR3 in DNA: TGTGCCAGCTCACCAGGGGCCAGCAATCAGCCCCAGCATTTT. The gene calls are TRBV18 and TRBJ1-5; tentatively, D is TRBD1 (5 bases). The germline V gene encodes CDR1 KGHSH and CDR2 LQKENI. The length of the CDR3 is 14 residues. Between the trimmed V and J ends, which lost 2 bases and 1 base, there was a span of 6 bases. Using reference TRBV18 and TRBJ1-5 for the parts outside the CDR3, the full variable domain is NAGVMQNPRHLVRRRGQEARLRCSPMKGHSHVYWYRQLPEEGLKFMVYLQKENIIDESGMPKERFSAEFPKEGPSILRIQQVVRGDSAAYFCASSPGASNQPQHFGDGTRLSIL.

This clonotype occurred many times. This sequence joins TRBV29-1 and TRBJ2-3; D not resolved. Between the trimmed V and J ends, which lost 6 bases and 1 base, there was a span of 11 bases. From germline, CDR1 is SQVTM and CDR2 ANQGSEA. The CDR3 runs 13 residues. The CDR3 loop reads CSVRAPGTDTQYF. The DNA for the CDR3 is TGCAGCGTCCGGGCACCTGGCACAGATACGCAGTATTTT.

This clonotype occurred a few times. The chain recombines TRBV6-1 with TRBJ1-1; a possible D gene is TRBD1 (6 bases). Germline values: CDR1 MNHNS, CDR2 SASEGT. The CDR3 extends over 13 amino acids. Trimming shortened V by 5 bases and J by 1 base, and 8 bases separated the two germline ends. In DNA, the CDR3 is TGTGCCAGCAGTAACAGGGAGAACACTGAAGCTTTCTTT. It encodes CASSNRENTEAFF.

This clonotype appeared many times. The chain recombines TRBV6-2 or TRBV6-3 with TRBJ1-4, with TRBD1 identical over 9 bases. V dropped 5 bases and J dropped 12; count of bases not matched to a gene: 4. This CDR3 spans 12 amino acids. Germline V gene sequence: CDR1 MNHEY, CDR2 SVGEGT. CDR3 region: CASSRDREQLFF. The DNA for the CDR3 is TGTGCCAGCAGTCGGGACAGGGAACAACTGTTTTTT.

The rearrangement links TRBV2 to TRBJ1-1; tentatively, D is TRBD1 (5 bases). The V end was cut by 8 bases, the J end by 5 bases, with 6 bases between. The germline CDR1 and CDR2 sequences are SNHLY and FYNNEI. The length of the CDR3 is 10 residues. This chain's CDR3 is CASGGTEAFF. The CDR3 DNA is TGTGCCAGCGGGGGGACTGAAGCTTTCTTT.

This clonotype has a count of ten or more. The chain is built from TRBV7-2 and TRBJ1-5; 8 bases line up with TRBD1. The CDR3 is 15 amino acids. CDR1 is SGHTA, CDR2 FQGNSA, per germline. The V segment lost 2 bases and the J segment 4 bases; nucleotides outside the gene matches: 4. In nucleotides, the CDR3 is TGTGCCAGCAGCTTAACACAGGGGGTTAATCAGCCCCAGCATTTT. It is translated as CASSLTQGVNQPQHF.

There are many counts of this clonotype. This chain connects TRBV7-8 to TRBJ2-1; TRBD2 matches at 12 bases. The CDR3 length is 17 residues. V gave up 3 bases and J gave up 4 bases; unmatched junction bases: 7. Germline CDR1 is SGHVS and CDR2 is FQNEAQ. The CDR3 spells CASSFKSGLAGYNEQFF. DNA for the CDR3: TGTGCCAGCAGCTTCAAATCAGGACTAGCGGGGTACAATGAGCAGTTCTTC.

This chain uses TRBV6-5 with TRBJ2-7; 8 bases are a match to TRBD1. CDR3 length: 15 residues. J lost 4 bases, V lost 3 bases, and 8 bases had no gene match. Germline V CDR1 and CDR2: MNHEY, SVGAGI. The CDR3 DNA reads TGTGCCAGCAGTTATTCCAGGGGGCCTTGGTACGAGCAGTACTTC. Protein: CASSYSRGPWYEQYF.

There are a few counts of this clonotype. V and J are TRBV5-1 and TRBJ2-3; tentatively, D is TRBD1 (6 bases). Germline V lookup: CDR1 SGHRS, CDR2 YFSETQ. Trimming pared 8 bases from V and 2 bases from J, leaving 12 bases between. The CDR3 contains 13 residues. The CDR3: CASNRDNTDTQYF. The CDR3 DNA is TGCGCCAGTAACCGGGACAACACAGATACGCAGTATTTT.

The chain has TRBV29-1 and TRBJ2-7, with 9 bases lining up with TRBD2. The CDR3 runs 14 residues. V gave up 3 bases and J gave up 4 bases; unmatched junction bases: 7. Germline V gives CDR1 SQVTM, CDR2 ANQGSEA. The CDR3 DNA is TGCAGCGTTGATGGTGCGGGAGGGCCATACGAGCAGTACTTC. This sequence encodes CSVDGAGGPYEQYF.